This T cell receptor (beta chain) was documented in a study of metastatic and nonmetastatic thyroid tumors. The wider study: Repertoire data that came from the blood and tumor or nodule tissue of malignant and benign thyroid patients were compared.

Per the original data handling: Across clinicopathological groups, CDR3 differences served as the basis for building a distant-metastasis classifier for papillary thyroid cancer. TCRdb reanalyzed the PCR reads via MiXCR. The V and J calls follow TCRdb's processing rather than the paper's. The sample consists of over 20,000 clones, about a quarter of them appearing once. Until they underwent thyroid surgery, no patient had received any treatment. Study results and caveats: Malignant thyroid tumors reportedly had TCR beta diversity that was significantly higher than in benign nodules, in blood and tumor.

This clone came up many times. Its antigen is not identified. The sequence derives from a male donor with papillary thyroid cancer or a benign thyroid nodule (not recorded which). Some clones in this sample may be carry-over from other donors' samples. Sequenced sample: blood.

CDR3 coding DNA: TGTGCCAGCAGTTTGTCGGTAACCGGGGAGCTGTTTTTT. Its protein product is CASSLSVTGELFF. The chain combines TRBV27 with TRBJ2-2; D not resolved. The V end lost 3 bases, the J end lost 5 bases, and 7 bases lay between the germline ends. There are 13 residues in the CDR3. Germline V CDR1 and CDR2: MNHEY, SMNVEV (reference sequence).